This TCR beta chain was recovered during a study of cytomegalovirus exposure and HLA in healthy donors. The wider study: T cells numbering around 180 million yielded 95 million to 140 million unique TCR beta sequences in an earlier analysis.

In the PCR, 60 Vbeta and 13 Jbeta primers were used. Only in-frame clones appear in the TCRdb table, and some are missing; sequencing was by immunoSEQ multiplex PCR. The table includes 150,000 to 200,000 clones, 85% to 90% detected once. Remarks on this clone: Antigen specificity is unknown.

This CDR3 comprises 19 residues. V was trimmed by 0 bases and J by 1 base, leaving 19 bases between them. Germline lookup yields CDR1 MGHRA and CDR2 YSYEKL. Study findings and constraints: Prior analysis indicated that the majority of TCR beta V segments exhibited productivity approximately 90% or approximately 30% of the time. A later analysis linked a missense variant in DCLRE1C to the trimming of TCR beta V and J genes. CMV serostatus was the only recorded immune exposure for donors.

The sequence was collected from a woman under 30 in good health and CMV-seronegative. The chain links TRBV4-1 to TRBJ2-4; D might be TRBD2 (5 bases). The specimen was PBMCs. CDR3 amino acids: CASSQDRRSGPGAKNIQYF. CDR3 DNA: TGCGCCAGCAGCCAAGATAGGCGCTCCGGCCCGGGGGCCAAAAACATTCAGTACTTC.